The sample holds a few counts of the clone carrying this T cell receptor beta chain. What it recognizes is unknown. One entry per CDR3 protein, called by TCRdb with MiXCR from the 5' RACE reads. The profile shows about 400,000 distinct CDR3 sequences, about 6% of them singletons. This CDR3 region has 14 residues. Per the germline V gene, CDR1 is SEHNR and CDR2 is FQNEAQ (reference sequence). With 5 bases clipped from V and 8 bases from J, the junction kept 9 bases outside the gene matches. The data were taken from a study of T cells after yellow fever vaccination. Study-wide points: Post-booster repertoires again held most primary-vaccination clones (roughly 95% CD4, roughly 88% CD8). On re-exposure, the response was weaker but peaked faster, at day 5 versus 15. Sorted repertoires could include abundant contaminating clonotypes from bulk cells.

This clonotype was obtained from a man younger than 45 who received the YFV17D yellow fever vaccine. This rearrangement joins TRBV7-9 to TRBJ2-1; 7 bases are shared with TRBD1. Specimen: PBMCs, collected 5 days after the yellow fever booster vaccination. The CDR3 sequence: CASSTSAQGDEQFF. CDR3 sequence (DNA): TGTGCCAGCAGCACCTCAGCCCAGGGGGATGAGCAGTTCTTC.